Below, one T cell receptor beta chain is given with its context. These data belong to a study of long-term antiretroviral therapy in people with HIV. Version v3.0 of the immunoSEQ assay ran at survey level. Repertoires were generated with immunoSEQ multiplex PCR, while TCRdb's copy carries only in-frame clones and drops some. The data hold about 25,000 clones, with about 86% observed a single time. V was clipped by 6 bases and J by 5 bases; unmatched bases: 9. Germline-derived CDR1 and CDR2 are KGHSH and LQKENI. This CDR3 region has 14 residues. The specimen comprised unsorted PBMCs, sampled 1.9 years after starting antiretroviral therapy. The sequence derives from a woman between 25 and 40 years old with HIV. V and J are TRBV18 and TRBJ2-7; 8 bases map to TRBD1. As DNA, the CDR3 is TGTGCCAGCTCCAGTCAGGGGGCGCTGAACGAGCAGTACTTC. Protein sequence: CASSSQGALNEQYF.